A selection of T cell receptor beta chains follows, all from one sample in a study of OX40 agonist ivuxolimab in advanced cancers. TCRdb's table, derived via immunoSEQ multiplex PCR, lists solely in-frame clones and lacks some. The sample shows about 72,000 clones, approximately 84% of them seen only once. Sequencing used CD4+ or CD8+ T cells sorted from blood, obtained in a trial of the OX40 agonist ivuxolimab. These TCRs come from an adult with an advanced solid tumor such as melanoma, head and neck, liver or kidney cancer. The CDR3 runs from the conserved cysteine through the conserved F or W. The D gene is left open where the match is weak. Size is omitted from some rows. Given values are once, few, many or a class for expanded clones.

TRBJ2-7 | TRBV5-1 | - | TRBD1 | TGCGCCAGCAGCGAGTATCAAGGACAGGGATTTTCCTACGAGCAGTACTTC | CASSEYQGQGFSYEQYF
TRBJ1-2 | TRBV19 | - | - | TGTGCCAGTAGTACGACGACTTACGGCGGAGCTAACTATGGCTACACCTTC | CASSTTTYGGANYGYTF
TRBJ2-7 | TRBV11-3 | - | - | TGTGCCAGCAGCTTAGGTCCAGGGCCCTACGAGCAGTACTTC | CASSLGPGPYEQYF
TRBJ2-1 | TRBV9 | - | TRBD2 | TGTGCCAGCAGCGTAGGGGCTAGCGGGACATACTACAATGAGCAGTTCTTC | CASSVGASGTYYNEQFF
TRBJ2-3 | TRBV19 | few | - | TGTGCCAGCCGAAGGGAGCAGCACACAGATACGCAGTATTTT | CASRREQHTDTQYF
TRBJ1-1 | TRBV5-1 | - | - | TGCGCCAGCAACTTGTGGGGAGGGTTGGGCACTGAAGCTTTCTTT | CASNLWGGLGTEAFF
TRBJ2-1 | TRBV6-4 | - | TRBD2 | TGTGCCAGCAGTGAAACCGGAAGGGGCGTCCTTCGGGGGGGTGAGCAGTTCTTC | CASSETGRGVLRGGEQFF
TRBJ2-1 | TRBV5-1 | - | - | TGCGCCAGCAAGTTAGCGGCCTCCTACAATGAGCAGTTCTTC | CASKLAASYNEQFF
TRBJ1-2 | TRBV6-1 | - | - | TGTGCCAGCAGTGGTGGCAGAAGCTATGGCTACACCTTC | CASSGGRSYGYTF
TRBJ2-7 | TRBV28 | - | TRBD2 | TGTGCCAGCAGTTTACTTGGGACTAGCGGTTCCTACGAGCAGTACTTC | CASSLLGTSGSYEQYF
TRBJ2-5 | TRBV7-2 | - | - | TGTGCCAGCAGCTTTTCGGATCTGGAGACCCAGTACTTC | CASSFSDLETQYF
TRBJ1-4 | TRBV5-1 | - | TRBD1 | TGCGCCACCAAGTACGGTTCCGGGACAGGGCATGAAAAACTGTTTTTT | CATKYGSGTGHEKLFF
TRBJ2-4 | TRBV6-5 | - | TRBD1 | TGTGCCACCACAGGGGGCAACATTCAGTACTTC | CATTGGNIQYF
TRBJ1-1 | TRBV11-2 | - | TRBD1 | TGTGCCAGCAGCCTCGGACAGGGGGCCACTGAAGCTTTCTTT | CASSLGQGATEAFF
TRBJ2-1 | TRBV9 | - | TRBD2 | TGTGCCAGCAGCGCCGGACTAGCGGGGGTATCAAGCCGGTGGAGCTCCTACAATGAGCAGTTCTTC | CASSAGLAGVSSRWSSYNEQFF
TRBJ2-2 | TRBV11-3 | - | TRBD2 | TGTGCCAGCAGCACTAGCGGGGTCGACACCGGGGAGCTGTTTTTT | CASSTSGVDTGELFF
TRBJ2-5 | TRBV19 | - | - | TGTGCCAGTACTGGGGCAAATAATGACCAAGAGACCCAGTACTTC | CASTGANNDQETQYF
TRBJ2-5 | TRBV18 | - | - | TGTGCCAGCTCACCAATGGAGGAGACCCAGTACTTC | CASSPMEETQYF
TRBJ1-5 | TRBV7-2 | - | - | TGTGCCAGCAGCTTAATGGGGATTCAGCCCCAGCATTTT | CASSLMGIQPQHF
TRBJ1-2 | TRBV7-6 | - | TRBD1 | TGTGCCAGCAGCTCTACAGGGGCCCGTGGGGGCTACACCTTC | CASSSTGARGGYTF
TRBJ1-2 | TRBV18 | - | TRBD1 | TGTGCCAGCTCACCACTGGAGGGGGCGAGCTCTAACTATGGCTACACCTTC | CASSPLEGASSNYGYTF
TRBJ2-4 | TRBV7-2 | - | - | TGTGCCAGCAGCTTAATCGGTAGTGGATCGTACTTC | CASSLIGSGSYF
TRBJ2-5 | TRBV5-1 | - | TRBD1 | TGCGCCAGCAGCGTAACCGGGACAGGGGTAGAGACCCAGTACTTC | CASSVTGTGVETQYF
TRBJ2-2 | TRBV18 | - | - | TGTGCCAGCTCACCACTCTCTGGGGAGCTGTTTTTT | CASSPLSGELFF
TRBJ2-7 | TRBV7-6 | - | TRBD1 | TGTGCCAGCAGCCCGGACAGGGGGAGGCCCTACGAGCAGTACTTC | CASSPDRGRPYEQYF
TRBJ2-3 | TRBV9 | - | - | TGTGCCAGCAGCGCCCAAACATCTAGCACAGATACGCAGTATTTT | CASSAQTSSTDTQYF
TRBJ2-3 | TRBV4-1 | - | - | TGCGCCAGCAGCCAAGAAAAGTCGGGAGTCGCAGATACGCAGTATTTT | CASSQEKSGVADTQYF
TRBJ2-5 | TRBV10-3 | once | - | TGTGCCATCAGTGAGGCAGTTAGACAAGAGACCCAGTACTTC | CAISEAVRQETQYF
TRBJ1-5 | TRBV7-8 | - | - | TGTGCCAGCAGCCCGAGGAGAGGGGCGGGAAGCAATCAGCCCCAGCATTTT | CASSPRRGAGSNQPQHF
TRBJ2-7 | TRBV11-2 | - | TRBD1 | TGTGCCAGCAGCCGGGACAGCGCCTACGAGCAGTACTTC | CASSRDSAYEQYF
TRBJ1-2 | TRBV5-6 | - | - | TGTGCCAGCAGCCGGTCTAACTATGGCTACACCTTC | CASSRSNYGYTF
TRBJ2-1 | TRBV4-1 | - | - | TGCGCCAGCAGCCAAGAACGTGGGCTACTCACCTACAATGAGCAGTTCTTC | CASSQERGLLTYNEQFF
TRBJ2-2 | TRBV5-6 | once | TRBD2 | TGTGCCAGCAGCTTGGGGGCGGGAGCCGGGGAGCTGTTTTTT | CASSLGAGAGELFF
TRBJ1-2 | TRBV18 | - | TRBD1 | TGTGCCAGCTCGCCCCAGGGGGCCGGATATGGCTACACCTTC | CASSPQGAGYGYTF
TRBJ2-7 | TRBV5-5 | - | - | TGTGCCAGCAGCCGACCTACGAAGCAGTACTTC | CASSRPTKQYF
TRBJ1-1 | TRBV5-6 | - | - | TGTGCCAGCAGCTTTCCGAAGAACACTGAAGCTTCCTTT | CASSFPKNTEASF
TRBJ1-2 | TRBV6-1 | - | TRBD1 | TGTGCCAGCAGTGGGGACAGGGAAGGCTACACCTTC | CASSGDREGYTF
TRBJ1-5 | TRBV6-6 | - | - | TGTGCCAGCGGGGCAGGCCTTAATCAGCCCCAGCATTTT | CASGAGLNQPQHF
TRBJ2-1 | TRBV7-8 | - | - | TGTGCCAGCAGCTTGGATGAGCAGTTCTTC | CASSLDEQFF
TRBJ1-1 | TRBV29-1 | - | TRBD1 | TGCAGCGTTGGTCAGGGGGGCACTGAAGCTTTCTTT | CSVGQGGTEAFF
TRBJ2-3 | TRBV30 | - | TRBD1 | TGTGCCTGGAGCGGGGACAGCACCACAGATACGCAGTATTTT | CAWSGDSTTDTQYF
TRBJ2-7 | TRBV5-1 | - | - | TGCGCCAGCAGCTCGGGATCAACCTACGAGCAGTACTTC | CASSSGSTYEQYF
TRBJ2-7 | TRBV7-6 | - | TRBD2 | TGTGCCAGCAGCTTAGACGGGAGCGGGAGAGGATACGAGCAGTACTTC | CASSLDGSGRGYEQYF
TRBJ2-3 | TRBV4-3 | - | - | TGCGCCAGCAGCCAAGATCCATCTAGCACAGATACGCAGTATTTT | CASSQDPSSTDTQYF
TRBJ2-5 | TRBV30 | - | - | TGTGCCTGGAGCGGGAGTAGCTTGGAGACCCAGTACTTC | CAWSGSSLETQYF
TRBJ2-1 | TRBV30 | once | - | TGTGCCTGGAGTGTACGAGCGGGTGAGCAGTTCTTC | CAWSVRAGEQFF
TRBJ1-5 | TRBV30 | - | - | TGTGCCTGGAGTGTCGGGGGCCACGGTCAGCCCCAGCATTTT | CAWSVGGHGQPQHF
TRBJ1-1 | TRBV4-1 | - | - | TGCGCCAGCAGCCAGGGTCCGGGGACCTACACTGAAGCTTTCTTT | CASSQGPGTYTEAFF
TRBJ1-5 | TRBV6-1 | - | - | TGTGCCAGCAGTGAAGCGTGGGGTAATCAGCCCCAGCATTTT | CASSEAWGNQPQHF
TRBJ1-1 | TRBV19 | - | - | TGTGCCAGTAGTATAGATGACCGCAGGAAAGCTTTCTTT | CASSIDDRRKAFF
TRBJ2-7 | TRBV5-6 | - | - | TGTGCCAGCAGCTTGTTGGGGACGGGCTCCTACGAGCAGTACTTC | CASSLLGTGSYEQYF
TRBJ2-4 | TRBV30 | - | - | TGTGCCTGGAGTCGAGGCAAAAACATTCAGTACTTC | CAWSRGKNIQYF
TRBJ1-5 | TRBV28 | - | TRBD1 | TGTGCCAGCAGTTTAATCAGACAGGGGGGTCAGCCCCAGCATTTT | CASSLIRQGGQPQHF
TRBJ2-2 | TRBV19 | - | TRBD1 | TGTGCCAGTATCGGACAGGGGATGGGCGGGGAGCTGTTTTTT | CASIGQGMGGELFF
TRBJ2-4 | TRBV7-2 | - | TRBD2 | TGTGCCAGCAGCTTAGACCAGCGGGAGGGCTCTGCCAAAAACATTCAGTACTTC | CASSLDQREGSAKNIQYF
TRBJ1-1 | TRBV5-4 | - | TRBD1 | TGTGCCAGCAGCGGCCGGGACAGGGGCATGAACACTGAAGCTTTCTTT | CASSGRDRGMNTEAFF
TRBJ2-2 | TRBV5-1 | - | TRBD1 | TGCGCCAGCAGCTTGAACACACAGGGGGCCGGGGAGCTGTTTTTT | CASSLNTQGAGELFF
TRBJ1-2 | TRBV21-1 | - | - | TGTGCCAGGCAATGTCCCGGGGTGCCCTATGGCTACACCTTC | CARQCPGVPYGYTF
TRBJ2-5 | TRBV4-2 | - | - | TGTGCCAGCAGCCAAGATCAGAGTTTTCAAGAGACCCAGTACTTC | CASSQDQSFQETQYF
TRBJ1-1 | TRBV6-1 | - | - | TGTGCCAGCAGTGAAGGTTCTATGAACACTGAAGCTTTCTTT | CASSEGSMNTEAFF